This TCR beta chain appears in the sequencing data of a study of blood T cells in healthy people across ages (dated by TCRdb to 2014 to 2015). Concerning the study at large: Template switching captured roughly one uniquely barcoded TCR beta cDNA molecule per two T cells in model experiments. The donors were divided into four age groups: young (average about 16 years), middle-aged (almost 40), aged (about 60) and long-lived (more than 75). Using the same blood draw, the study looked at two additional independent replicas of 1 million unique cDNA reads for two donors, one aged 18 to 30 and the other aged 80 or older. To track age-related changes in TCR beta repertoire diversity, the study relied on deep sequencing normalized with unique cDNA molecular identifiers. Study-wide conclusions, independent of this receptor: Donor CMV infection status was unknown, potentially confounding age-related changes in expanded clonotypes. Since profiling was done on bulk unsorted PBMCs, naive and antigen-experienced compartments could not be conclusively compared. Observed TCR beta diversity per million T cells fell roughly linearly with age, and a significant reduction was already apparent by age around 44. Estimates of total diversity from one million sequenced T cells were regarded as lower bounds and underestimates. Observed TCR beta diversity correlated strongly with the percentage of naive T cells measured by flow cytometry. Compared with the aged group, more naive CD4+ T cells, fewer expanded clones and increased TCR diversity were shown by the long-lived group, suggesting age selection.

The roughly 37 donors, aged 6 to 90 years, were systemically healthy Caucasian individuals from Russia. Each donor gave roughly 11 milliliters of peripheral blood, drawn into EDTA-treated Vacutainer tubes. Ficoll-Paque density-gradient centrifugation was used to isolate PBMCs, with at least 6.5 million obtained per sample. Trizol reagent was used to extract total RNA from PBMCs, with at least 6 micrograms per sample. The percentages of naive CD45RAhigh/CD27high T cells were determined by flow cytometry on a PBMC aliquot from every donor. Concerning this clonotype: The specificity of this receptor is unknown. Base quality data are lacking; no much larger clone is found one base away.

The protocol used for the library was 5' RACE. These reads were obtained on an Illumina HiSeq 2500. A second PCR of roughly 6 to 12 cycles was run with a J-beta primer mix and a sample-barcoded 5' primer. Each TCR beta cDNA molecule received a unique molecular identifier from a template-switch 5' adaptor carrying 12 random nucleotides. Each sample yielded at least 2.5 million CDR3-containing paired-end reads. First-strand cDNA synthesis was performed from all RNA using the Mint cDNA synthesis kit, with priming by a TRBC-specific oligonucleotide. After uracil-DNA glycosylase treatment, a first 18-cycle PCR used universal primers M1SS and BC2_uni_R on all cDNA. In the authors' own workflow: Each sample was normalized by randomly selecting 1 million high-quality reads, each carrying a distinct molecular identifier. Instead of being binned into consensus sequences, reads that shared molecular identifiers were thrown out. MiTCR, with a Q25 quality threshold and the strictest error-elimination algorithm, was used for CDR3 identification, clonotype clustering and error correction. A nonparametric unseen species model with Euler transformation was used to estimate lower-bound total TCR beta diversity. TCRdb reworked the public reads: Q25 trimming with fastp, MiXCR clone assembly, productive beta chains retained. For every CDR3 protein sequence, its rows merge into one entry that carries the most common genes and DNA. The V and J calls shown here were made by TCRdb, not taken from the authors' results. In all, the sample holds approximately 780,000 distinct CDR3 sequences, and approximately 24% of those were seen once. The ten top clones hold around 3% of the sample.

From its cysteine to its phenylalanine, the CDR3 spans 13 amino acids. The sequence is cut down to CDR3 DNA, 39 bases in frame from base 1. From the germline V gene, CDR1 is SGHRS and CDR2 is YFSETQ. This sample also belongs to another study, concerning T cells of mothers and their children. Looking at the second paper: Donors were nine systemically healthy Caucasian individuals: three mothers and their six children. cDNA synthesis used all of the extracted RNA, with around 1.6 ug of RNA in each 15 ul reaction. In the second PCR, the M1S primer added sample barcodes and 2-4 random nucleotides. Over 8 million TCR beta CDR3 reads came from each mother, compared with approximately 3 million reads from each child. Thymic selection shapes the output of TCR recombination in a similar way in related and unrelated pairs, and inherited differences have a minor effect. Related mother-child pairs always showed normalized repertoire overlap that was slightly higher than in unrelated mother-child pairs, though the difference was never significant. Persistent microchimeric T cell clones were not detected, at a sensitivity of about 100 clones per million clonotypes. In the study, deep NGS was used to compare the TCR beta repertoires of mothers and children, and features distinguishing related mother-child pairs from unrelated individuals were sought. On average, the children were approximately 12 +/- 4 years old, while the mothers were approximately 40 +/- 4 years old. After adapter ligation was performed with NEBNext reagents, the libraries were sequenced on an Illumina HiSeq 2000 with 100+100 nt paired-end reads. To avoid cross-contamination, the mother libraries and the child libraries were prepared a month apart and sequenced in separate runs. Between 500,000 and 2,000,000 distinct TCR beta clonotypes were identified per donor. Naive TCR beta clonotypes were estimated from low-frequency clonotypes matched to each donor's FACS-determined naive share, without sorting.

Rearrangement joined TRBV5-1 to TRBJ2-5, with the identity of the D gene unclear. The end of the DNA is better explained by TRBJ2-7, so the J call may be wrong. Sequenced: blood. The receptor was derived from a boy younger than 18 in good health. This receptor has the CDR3 CASSPGTKYEQYF. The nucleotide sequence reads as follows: TGCGCCAGCAGCCCGGGTACAAAGTACGAGCAGTACTTC.